This is a list of T cell receptor beta chains from one sample in a study of CD8 T cells in Susac syndrome. TCRdb re-called the immunoSEQ multiplex PCR reads with MiXCR, one entry per CDR3 protein. Altogether 350,000 to 550,000 distinct CDR3 sequences are present, roughly 85% being singletons, with the ten largest covering approximately 0.12%. Sequencing was performed on CD8+ T cells from PBMCs. Source of these receptors: a human donor with multiple sclerosis. Both conserved end residues are part of each CDR3.

V gene	J gene	CDR3 protein
TRBV14	TRBJ2-1	CASGSYYSYNEQFF
TRBV4-1	TRBJ1-2	CASSQDGMTYGYTF
TRBV27	TRBJ1-1	CASSFWGGEAFF
TRBV28	TRBJ1-5	CASSSTIRGYSNQPQHF
TRBV6-2/TRBV6-3	TRBJ1-5	CASRYRQGVQPQHF
TRBV6-5	TRBJ2-2	CASSYSGGLAGPSGELFF
TRBV27	TRBJ1-1	CASSLAGEGGAFF
TRBV3-1	TRBJ1-1	CASSQVEDTEAFF
TRBV6-2/TRBV6-3	TRBJ2-2	CASSYSSRNTGELFF
TRBV29-1	TRBJ2-1	CSAPLAGIYNEQFF